These 26 T cell receptor beta chains originate from one sample sequenced in a study of blood T cell repertoires in COVID-19. Only in-frame clones appear in the TCRdb table, and some are missing; sequencing was by immunoSEQ multiplex PCR. The sample includes hundreds of thousands of clones, just over 85% of them seen just once. The material sequenced was peripheral blood. These receptors were obtained from a woman between 25 and 40 years old with active or convalescent COVID-19.

The gene calls are TRBV7-6 and TRBJ2-1; TRBD2 matches 15 bases. Looked up from germline, CDR1 is SGHVS and CDR2 is FNYEAQ. Trimming removed 5 bases from V and 12 bases from J; junction bases left unmatched: 8. This CDR3 contains 15 residues. CDR3 DNA sequence: TGTGCCAGCAGCCGAGGACTAGCGGGGGGGAGGGTGCAGTTCTTC. This codes for CASSRGLAGGRVQFF.

The gene calls are TRBV11-2 and TRBJ2-1; D not resolved. Trimming removed 5 bases from V and 4 bases from J, with 12 bases in between. The CDR3 contains 14 residues. Germline assignment: CDR1 SGHAT and CDR2 FQNNGV. The CDR3 sequence is CASSLSTTYNEQFF. The CDR3 DNA is TGTGCCAGCAGCCTATCTACCACTTACAATGAGCAGTTCTTC.

J is TRBJ1-2 and V is TRBV19; D may be TRBD1 (5 bases). This CDR3 contains 15 residues. The V end lost 1 base, the J end lost 7 bases, and 16 bases lay between the germline ends. Germline CDR1 and CDR2: LNHDA and SQIVND (reference sequence). The CDR3 loop is CASSIAADSQRGYTF. The CDR3, as DNA: TGTGCCAGTAGTATAGCGGCAGACAGTCAGCGTGGCTACACCTTC.

The chain carries TRBV5-5 and TRBJ1-1; 9 bases fit TRBD1. Trimming cost V 3 bases and J 9 bases; bases outside gene matches: 6. The CDR3 is 13 residues long. The germline V gene has CDR1 SGHKS and CDR2 YYEKEE (reference sequence). The CDR3 protein is CASSSPGQGKAFF. The CDR3 DNA follows: TGTGCCAGCAGCTCTCCAGGACAGGGGAAAGCTTTCTTT.

There are many counts of this clone. The rearrangement joins TRBV11-2 to TRBJ2-1; 10 positions match TRBD2. The V gene end was trimmed by 3 bases and the J gene end by 10 bases; junction bases not matched to a gene: 6. Germline V gene data show CDR1 as SGHAT and CDR2 as FQNNGV. The CDR3 length is 14 residues. The CDR3 here is CASSLGTSVTEQFF. The DNA of the CDR3 is TGTGCCAGCAGCTTGGGGACTAGCGTAACCGAGCAGTTCTTC. The entire variable domain, with the rest obtained from reference TRBV11-2 and TRBJ2-1, is as follows: EAGVAQSPRYKIIEKRQSVAFWCNPISGHATLYWYQQILGQGPKLLIQFQNNGVVDDSQLPKDRFSAERLKGVDSTLKIQPAKLEDSAVYLCASSLGTSVTEQFFGPGTRLTVL.

V is TRBV19 and J is TRBJ2-5; D not certain. CDR1 and CDR2 (germline): LNHDA, SQIVND (reference sequence). This CDR3 spans 12 amino acids. V was clipped by 6 bases and J by 2 bases, with 7 bases between them. CDR3 DNA: TGTGCCAGTAGGACGGGTCAAGAGACCCAGTACTTC. Its translation: CASRTGQETQYF.

V usage is TRBV19 and J usage is TRBJ1-6; D uncertain. The CDR3 is 16 amino acids. V gave up 6 bases and J gave up 4 bases, with 16 bases separating them. CDR1 and CDR2 from the germline V gene are LNHDA and SQIVND (reference sequence). The CDR3 DNA is TGTGCCAGTAGGCGAACCGACCAGGCGTATAATTCACCCCTCCACTTT. Its translation is CASRRTDQAYNSPLHF.

This clone appeared once. The chain couples TRBV21-1 to TRBJ2-7; the D segment call TRBD2 is taken from the table without a DNA check. TRBV21-1 is a recognized pseudogene. This CDR3 spans 14 amino acids. CDR3 loop: CASSKPEVGYEQYF. CDR3 bases: TGTGCCAGCAGCAAACCCGAGGTAGGATACGAGCAGTACTTC.

The V gene is TRBV6-5, the J gene TRBJ1-1, with D possibly matching TRBD1 (6 bases). This CDR3 is 12 amino acids long. Trimming pared 9 bases from V and 6 bases from J, leaving 14 bases between. Germline CDR1 and CDR2: MNHEY and SVGAGI. This CDR3 is CASARGNAEAFF. In DNA form, the CDR3 reads TGTGCCAGTGCGAGGGGGAATGCTGAAGCTTTCTTT.

The chain employs TRBV2 and TRBJ1-5; 7 nucleotides match TRBD1. Per the germline V gene, CDR1 is SNHLY and CDR2 is FYNNEI. J lost 1 base, V lost 7 bases, and 7 bases had no gene match. This CDR3 comprises 15 residues. The chain's CDR3 is CASTRDSGSNQPQHF. CDR3 DNA: TGTGCCAGCACTCGGGACAGTGGGAGCAATCAGCCCCAGCATTTT.

The chain combines TRBV27 with TRBJ2-5, with 10 bases that match TRBD1. V was clipped by 4 bases and J by 1 base; unmatched bases: 6. This CDR3 region has 16 residues. CDR1 and CDR2 (germline): MNHEY, SMNVEV (reference sequence). CDR3 DNA: TGTGCCAGCAGTTCCCCGACAGGGGGCCCCCAAGAGACCCAGTACTTC. This translates into CASSSPTGGPQETQYF.

In DNA, the CDR3 is TGTGCCAGTAAGACTAGCGGGACGGAGACCCAGTACTTC. It specifies CASKTSGTETQYF. The genes are TRBV6-5 and TRBJ2-5, with 11 nucleotides matching TRBD2. Germline values: CDR1 MNHEY, CDR2 SVGAGI. The CDR3 contains 13 residues. Losses at the gene ends were 9 bases for V and 5 bases for J; bases not matched to a gene: 5.

The V call is TRBV3-1 (or the pseudogene TRBV3-2), the J call TRBJ2-3, with TRBD1 identical over 11 bases. J gave up 6 bases and V 4 bases, and 9 bases lay outside the gene matches. The CDR3 sequence is 16 residues long. Germline CDR1 and CDR2: LGHDT and YNNKEL (reference sequence). The DNA of the CDR3 is TGTGCCAGCAGCCTTCAGGGGACAGGGGGTGCGGATACGCAGTATTTT. The encoded protein is CASSLQGTGGADTQYF.

The chain links TRBV6-5 to TRBJ1-1; 9 positions agree with TRBD1. CDR1 and CDR2 (germline): MNHEY, SVGAGI. V dropped 10 bases and J dropped 1; count of bases not matched to a gene: 10. CDR3 size: 15 residues. The CDR3 nucleotides read TGTGCCACCTCGTCGGGACAGGGAGCGAACACTGAAGCTTTCTTT. Protein: CATSSGQGANTEAFF.

This chain connects TRBV6-5 to TRBJ1-4; no definite D call. Germline V gives CDR1 MNHEY, CDR2 SVGAGI. Trimming shortened V by 9 bases and J by 6 bases, and 14 bases separated the two germline ends. The CDR3 sequence is 13 residues long. The CDR3 region has the DNA TGTGCCAGTGCGGTCGCGGATGATGAAAAACTGTTTTTT. Its protein product is CASAVADDEKLFF.

The chain joins TRBV2 to TRBJ2-7, with D possibly being TRBD2 (5 bases). With 7 bases removed from V and 3 bases from J, the gap between germline ends came to 22 bases. Germline lookup yields CDR1 SNHLY and CDR2 FYNNEI. The CDR3 consists of 16 residues. CDR3 residues: CASTLGAVGVHYEQYF. CDR3 sequence (DNA): TGTGCCAGCACCCTTGGCGCCGTGGGAGTCCACTACGAGCAGTACTTC. The full variable domain, in which reference TRBV2 and TRBJ2-7 provide the parts outside the CDR3, is EPEVTQTPSHQVTQMGQEVILRCVPISNHLYFYWYRQILGQKVEFLVSFYNNEISEKSEIFDDQFSVERPDGSNFTLKIRSTKLEDSAMYFCASTLGAVGVHYEQYFGPGTRLTVT.

The chain carries TRBV10-2 and TRBJ1-2; 7 bases agree with TRBD1. Germline CDR1 WSHSY, CDR2 SAAADI. There are 14 residues in the CDR3. Unmatched junction bases numbered 9, after V lost 3 bases and J lost 8 bases. The CDR3 is CASSEQGIQGGYTF. The CDR3 DNA follows: TGCGCCAGCAGTGAACAGGGGATCCAGGGGGGCTACACCTTC.

This rearrangement joins TRBV6-1 to TRBJ1-5; D gene ambiguous. The CDR3 is 14 amino acids. V was trimmed by 2 bases and J by 5 bases, leaving 10 bases between them. In germline, CDR1 is MNHNS, CDR2 SASEGT. CDR3 sequence reads: CASSESQVDQPQHF. For the CDR3, the DNA is TGTGCCAGCAGTGAAAGCCAGGTAGATCAGCCCCAGCATTTT.

The gene calls are TRBV4-1 and TRBJ1-5; 9 bases align to TRBD1. Germline CDR1 reads MGHRA; CDR2 reads YSYEKL. The trim removed 1 base at V and 6 bases at J, leaving 1 base unmatched. The CDR3 consists of 14 residues. CDR3 sequence (DNA): TGCGCCAGCAGCCAAGGGACAGGGGTTCAGCCCCAGCATTTT. It specifies CASSQGTGVQPQHF.

The V and J genes are TRBV7-8 and TRBJ1-1; the D is unclear. Trimming cost V 1 base and J 6 bases, with 6 bases left between them. Germline-derived CDR1 and CDR2 are SGHVS and FQNEAQ. The CDR3 length is 12 residues. Here the CDR3 DNA reads TGTGCCAGCAGCTTAGGTCCTCCTGAAGCTTTCTTT. It translates to CASSLGPPEAFF. The full variable domain, in which reference TRBV7-8 and TRBJ1-1 provide the parts outside the CDR3, is GAGVSQSPRYKVAKRGQDVALRCDPISGHVSLFWYQQALGQGPEFLTYFQNEAQLDKSGLPSDRFFAERPEGSVSTLKIQRTQQEDSAVYLCASSLGPPEAFFGQGTRLTVV.

This clone was recorded once. This chain uses TRBV19 with TRBJ1-3; perhaps TRBD1 as D (5 bases). The V gene's germline CDR1 is LNHDA and CDR2 SQIVND (reference sequence). Trimming removed 10 bases from V and 0 bases from J, with 10 bases in between. The CDR3 totals 13 residues. CDR3 residues: CATQGYSGNTIYF. The CDR3 nucleotides read TGTGCCACCCAGGGTTACTCTGGAAACACCATATATTTT.

Only a few counts were recorded for this clone. The chain couples TRBV2 to TRBJ1-6, with a tentative D call TRBD1 (6 bases). The CDR3 has 12 amino acids. Deletions cut 4 bases from V and 12 bases from J, with 10 bases between. Germline lookup yields CDR1 SNHLY and CDR2 FYNNEI. The CDR3 region is CASSGGPRPLHF. For the CDR3, the DNA is TGTGCCAGCAGTGGGGGGCCCAGACCCCTCCACTTT.

This clone has a handful of counts. The CDR3 coding sequence is TGTGCCAGCAGTGAGAACAGGGGCTATCGAGAGACCCAGTACTTC. As protein: CASSENRGYRETQYF. V usage is TRBV25-1 and J usage is TRBJ2-5, with 7 bases identical to TRBD1. There are 15 residues in the CDR3. Losses at the gene ends were 3 bases for V and 4 bases for J; bases not matched to a gene: 8. Germline CDR1 and CDR2: MGHDK and SYGVNS.

The chain joins TRBV5-1 to TRBJ2-1, with 9 bases aligning to TRBD2. Losses at the gene ends were 0 bases for V and 5 bases for J; bases not matched to a gene: 15. CDR1 is SGHRS, CDR2 YFSETQ, per germline. This CDR3 is 19 amino acids long. The DNA for the CDR3 is TGCGCCAGCAGCTTGGGGGGCGGGAGGGCCTTGTCTGCCCACAATGAGCAGTTCTTC. It specifies CASSLGGGRALSAHNEQFF.

The CDR3 sequence is CASSIAEGITEAFF. For the CDR3, the DNA is TGTGCCAGTAGTATAGCCGAGGGAATAACTGAAGCTTTCTTT. The chain couples TRBV19 to TRBJ1-1, with D unresolved. This CDR3 is built from 14 residues. CDR1 LNHDA and CDR2 SQIVND come from the germline V gene (reference sequence). Trimming shortened V by 1 base and J by 5 bases, and 11 bases separated the two germline ends. Combining the CDR3 with reference TRBV19 and TRBJ1-1 gives the whole variable domain DGGITQSPKYLFRKEGQNVTLSCEQNLNHDAMYWYRQDPGQGLRLIYYSQIVNDFQKGDIAEGYSVSREKKESFPLTVTSAQKNPTAFYLCASSIAEGITEAFFGQGTRLTVV.

The chain combines TRBV30 with TRBJ2-7; 8 nucleotides align to TRBD2. The V gene end was trimmed by 5 bases and the J gene end by 4 bases; junction bases not matched to a gene: 4. Germline V lookup: CDR1 GTSNPN, CDR2 SVGIG (reference sequence). The CDR3 has 12 amino acids. CDR3 region: CAWGGGRYEQYF. In DNA, the CDR3 is TGTGCCTGGGGCGGGGGGCGGTACGAGCAGTACTTC.